These T cell receptor beta chains were read from a single sample in a study of blood T cell repertoires in COVID-19. Libraries were prepared by immunoSEQ multiplex PCR; TCRdb keeps only in-frame clonotypes and omits some of them. Among approximately 350,000 clones, 87% were seen once, and the ten largest hold 2.5% to 3.5%. Sequencing was performed on PBMCs or T cells enriched from blood (not recorded which). The receptors come from a woman in her 30s who had recovered from COVID-19. CDR3s include the opening cysteine and the closing phenylalanine or tryptophan. A D gene is named only where the DNA matches it firmly. Expanded clones are given a class, and other clones once, few, many or no size at all.

>TRBV2|TRBD1|NA|19|TRBJ2-7
CASSEALGTGTHAAYEQYF
TGTGCCAGCAGTGAAGCGCTAGGGACAGGGACCCATGCGGCCTACGAGCAGTACTTC
>TRBV4-1|NA|NA|14|TRBJ2-3
CASSQLVIVNTQYF
TGCGCCAGCAGCCAACTAGTTATCGTAAATACGCAGTATTTT
>TRBV2|TRBD1|NA|15|TRBJ1-4
CASSGQGAQEEKLFF
TGTGCCAGCAGTGGTCAGGGGGCGCAGGAGGAAAAACTGTTTTTT
>TRBV15|TRBD1|NA|14|TRBJ2-7
CATSRETGLYEQYF
TGTGCCACCAGCAGAGAGACAGGGCTCTACGAGCAGTACTTC
>TRBV27|TRBD2|NA|16|TRBJ2-1
CASSPGLAGRNNEQFF
TGTGCCAGCAGTCCGGGACTAGCGGGCCGAAACAATGAGCAGTTCTTC
>TRBV6-5|TRBD2|NA|14|TRBJ2-7
CASTGLAGFDEQYF
TGTGCCAGCACGGGACTAGCGGGATTCGACGAGCAGTACTTC
>TRBV9|TRBD2|NA|14|TRBJ2-2
CASSDGGAGGELFF
TGTGCCAGCAGCGACGGGGGGGCCGGCGGGGAGCTGTTTTTT
>TRBV29-1|NA|NA|14|TRBJ2-7
CSVEIRGASYEQYF
TGCAGCGTTGAAATACGGGGAGCCTCCTACGAGCAGTACTTC
>TRBV19|NA|NA|15|TRBJ1-2
CASSIAWGGIYGYTF
TGTGCCAGTAGTATCGCGTGGGGCGGAATCTATGGCTACACCTTC
>TRBV19|TRBD2|NA|14|TRBJ2-1
CASRLPGLVNEQFF
TGTGCCAGTAGACTCCCGGGACTAGTTAATGAGCAGTTCTTC
>TRBV4-2|TRBD2|few|19|TRBJ2-2
CASSEAGLAGVGGTGELFF
TGTGCCAGCAGCGAAGCGGGACTAGCGGGAGTCGGGGGTACCGGGGAGCTGTTTTTT
>TRBV5-1|NA|NA|13|TRBJ2-1
CASSSSRGEQPFF
TGCGCCAGCAGCTCCTCCAGGGGGGAACAGCCGTTCTTC
>TRBV27|TRBD2|NA|16|TRBJ2-1
CASSLVASGGYNEQFF
TGTGCCAGCAGTCTCGTGGCTAGCGGGGGCTACAATGAGCAGTTCTTC
>TRBV18|NA|NA|14|TRBJ1-1
CASSLEGVNTEAFF
TGTGCCAGCTCACTGGAAGGGGTGAACACTGAAGCTTTCTTT
>TRBV6-5|TRBD2|NA|14|TRBJ2-1
CASTRAGGYNEQFF
TGTGCCAGCACCCGAGCGGGGGGGTACAATGAGCAGTTCTTC
>TRBV9|TRBD2|NA|15|TRBJ2-3
CASSPPETSADTQYF
TGTGCCAGCAGCCCGCCGGAAACTAGCGCCGATACGCAGTATTTT
>TRBV6-5|NA|NA|13|TRBJ1-5
CASMRTVNQPQHF
TGTGCCAGCATGAGGACAGTAAATCAGCCCCAGCATTTT
>TRBV5-5|NA|NA|14|TRBJ2-3
CASSLGTITDTQYF
TGTGCCAGCAGCTTGGGGACAATCACAGATACGCAGTATTTT
>TRBV5-4|NA|NA|14|TRBJ2-3
CASSLPGSPDTQYF
TGTGCCAGCAGCTTGCCCGGGAGTCCAGATACGCAGTATTTT
>TRBV20-1|NA|NA|11|TRBJ2-1
CGRGTYNEQFF
TGCGGAAGGGGCACTTACAATGAGCAGTTCTTC
>TRBV6-5|TRBD1|NA|13|TRBJ2-7
CAKTGQEVYEQYF
TGTGCCAAAACGGGACAGGAAGTCTACGAGCAGTACTTC
>TRBV27|TRBD2|NA|16|TRBJ2-7
CASSSPDSGGTYEQYF
TGTGCCAGCAGTTCCCCGGATAGCGGGGGAACCTACGAGCAGTACTTC
>TRBV15|NA|NA|15|TRBJ2-7
CATSRDYSSYGEQYF
TGTGCCACCAGCAGAGATTACAGTTCCTATGGCGAGCAGTACTTC
>TRBV7-2|NA|few|15|TRBJ1-2
CASSPDRISNYGYTF
TGTGCCAGCAGCCCCGACAGGATCTCTAACTATGGCTACACCTTC
>TRBV5-1|NA|NA|14|TRBJ2-1
CASSLVGSTNEQFF
TGCGCCAGCAGCTTGGTTGGTTCGACTAATGAGCAGTTCTTC
>TRBV5-1|TRBD2|NA|15|TRBJ2-1
CASSRETTSVREQFF
TGCGCCAGCAGCCGTGAAACTACTAGCGTCCGGGAGCAGTTCTTC
>TRBV28|NA|NA|13|TRBJ2-4
CASRGLAKNIQYF
TGTGCCAGCCGGGGACTAGCCAAAAACATTCAGTACTTC
>TRBV7-2|NA|NA|19|TRBJ1-2
CASSLRSRGRGASDYGYTF
TGTGCCAGCAGCTTAAGGTCCCGTGGGCGGGGGGCATCGGACTATGGCTACACCTTC
>TRBV2|TRBD2|NA|18|TRBJ2-5
CASSERGASGSSGETQYF
TGTGCCAGCAGTGAACGTGGGGCTAGCGGGAGTTCGGGGGAGACCCAGTACTTC
>TRBV5-1|TRBD1|NA|16|TRBJ2-2
CASSLVGTGGTGELFF
TGCGCCAGCAGCTTGGTTGGGACAGGGGGCACCGGGGAGCTGTTTTTT
>TRBV27|NA|NA|14|TRBJ2-1
CASSFAGYYNEQFF
TGTGCCAGCAGTTTCGCGGGGTACTACAATGAGCAGTTCTTC
>TRBV9|NA|once|16|TRBJ2-3
CASSVISGAGLDTQYF
TGTGCCAGCAGCGTAATTTCTGGGGCAGGCCTAGATACGCAGTATTTT
>TRBV24-1|NA|NA|13|TRBJ1-2
CATSAQESYGYTF
TGTGCCACCAGCGCACAGGAAAGCTATGGCTACACCTTC
>TRBV30|TRBD1|NA|14|TRBJ1-3
CAWSRDRAGNTIYF
TGTGCCTGGAGTAGGGACAGGGCAGGAAACACCATATATTTT
>TRBV6-5|NA|NA|15|TRBJ2-2
CASSYSTGVSGELFF
TGTGCCAGCAGTTACTCGACGGGGGTATCCGGGGAGCTGTTTTTT
>TRBV5-1|NA|NA|18|TRBJ2-6
CASSLGGSPSSGANVLTF
TGCGCCAGCAGCTTAGGAGGGAGCCCCAGCTCTGGGGCCAACGTCCTGACTTTC
>TRBV13|NA|once|15|TRBJ2-7
CASSPGTGRAYEQYF
TGTGCCAGCAGCCCCGGCACAGGGCGAGCCTACGAGCAGTACTTC
>TRBV2|NA|NA|14|TRBJ1-3
CASSRVVSGNTIYF
TGTGCCAGCAGCAGGGTAGTATCTGGAAACACCATATATTTT
>TRBV4-1|NA|NA|16|TRBJ2-5
CASSQAFSQGGETQYF
TGCGCCAGCAGCCAAGCGTTTAGCCAGGGAGGAGAGACCCAGTACTTC
>TRBV7-3|NA|NA|16|TRBJ1-1
CASSLTVIGQGIEAFF
TGTGCCAGCAGCTTAACGGTCATCGGGCAGGGGATAGAAGCTTTCTTT
>TRBV6-5|NA|NA|14|TRBJ1-3
CASSPGSSGNTIYF
TGTGCCAGCAGCCCCGGGTCATCTGGAAACACCATATATTTT
>TRBV2|TRBD1|NA|13|TRBJ1-2
CASNRQGTDGYTF
TGTGCCAGCAACCGACAGGGGACGGATGGCTACACCTTC
>TRBV15|NA|NA|16|TRBJ1-6
CATSRDGPRGGSPLHF
TGTGCCACCAGCAGAGATGGACCGCGGGGGGGTTCACCCCTCCACTTT
>TRBV25-1|NA|few|15|TRBJ1-1
CASSESGAANTEAFF
TGTGCCAGCAGTGAATCAGGGGCAGCGAACACTGAAGCTTTCTTT
>TRBV10-2|TRBD2|NA|15|TRBJ2-1
CASGRRQGTRNEQFF
TGCGCCAGCGGCCGGCGGCAGGGGACTAGAAATGAGCAGTTCTTC
>TRBV11-2|NA|few|12|TRBJ1-1
CASRYSNTEAFF
TGTGCCAGCAGATACTCGAACACTGAAGCTTTCTTT